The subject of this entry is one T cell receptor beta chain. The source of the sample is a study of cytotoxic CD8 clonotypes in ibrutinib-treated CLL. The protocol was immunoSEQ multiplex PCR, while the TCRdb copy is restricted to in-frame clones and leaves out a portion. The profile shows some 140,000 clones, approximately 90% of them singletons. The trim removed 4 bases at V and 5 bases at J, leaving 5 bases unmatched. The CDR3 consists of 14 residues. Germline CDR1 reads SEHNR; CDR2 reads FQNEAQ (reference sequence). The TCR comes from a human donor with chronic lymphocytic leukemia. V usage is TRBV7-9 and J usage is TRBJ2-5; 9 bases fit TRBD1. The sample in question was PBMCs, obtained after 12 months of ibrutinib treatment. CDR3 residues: CASSSGTGQETQYF. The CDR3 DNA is TGTGCCAGCAGCTCCGGGACAGGGCAGGAGACCCAGTACTTC.